This T cell receptor (beta chain) was sequenced during a study of blood T cell repertoires in COVID-19. The germline V gene encodes CDR1 SGHTA and CDR2 FQGTGA. The CDR3 sequence is 13 residues long. V was cut by 0 bases and J by 6 bases, with 8 bases left in between. Produced via immunoSEQ multiplex PCR; TCRdb's table is partial and in-frame only. The table has 250,000 to 300,000 clones, approximately 84% seen once. This chain joins TRBV7-3 and TRBJ2-5, with TRBD2 as a possible D gene (5 bases). The origin of this receptor is a man between 50 and 59 years old who had recovered from COVID-19. Sequencing used PBMCs or T cells enriched from blood (not recorded which). The CDR3 DNA follows: TGTGCCAGCAGCTTAACGCCCGGGAAGACCCAGTACTTC. It encodes CASSLTPGKTQYF.